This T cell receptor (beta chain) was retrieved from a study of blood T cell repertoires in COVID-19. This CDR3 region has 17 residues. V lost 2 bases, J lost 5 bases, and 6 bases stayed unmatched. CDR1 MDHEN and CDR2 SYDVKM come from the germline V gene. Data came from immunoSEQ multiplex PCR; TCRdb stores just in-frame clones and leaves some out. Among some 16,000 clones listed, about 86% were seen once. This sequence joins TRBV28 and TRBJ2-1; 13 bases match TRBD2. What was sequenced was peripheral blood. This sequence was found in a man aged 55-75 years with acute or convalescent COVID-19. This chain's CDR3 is CASSLRPGLAGDNEQFF. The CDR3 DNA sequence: TGTGCCAGCAGTTTAAGGCCCGGACTAGCGGGAGACAATGAGCAGTTCTTC.